One and the same sample provided the 16 T cell receptor beta chains below, sequenced in a study of tumor and adjacent non-tumor tissue in lung cancer. TCRbeta libraries were built with three rounds of nested PCR, modified from ARM-PCR. TCRdb passed the multiplex PCR reads through MiXCR, listing each CDR3 protein once. Here the sample spans 200,000 or so distinct CDR3 sequences, 71% being singletons. RNA was extracted from bulk tissue without any cell sorting. The material sequenced was lung tumor tissue. These receptors were taken from a man aged 60 to 75 with non-small cell lung cancer.

For this clonotype: The missing conserved phenylalanine or tryptophan at the end of this CDR3 makes a read error likely. The DNA is omitted, as the CDR3 cannot be located on it reliably, and the CDR3 follows TCRdb's listing. The chain couples TRBV29-1 to TRBJ2-1; TRBD2 is the table's D call, not checked against the DNA. The CDR3 sequence runs 13 residues, both termini included. From germline, CDR1 is SQVTM and CDR2 ANQGSEA. Here the CDR3 reads CSFEGRQRNEKFL.

This clonotype was counted a single time. An end of the junction does not agree with germline; a read error may underlie this. This chain links TRBV5-4 with TRBJ1-1; TRBD1 matches 10 bases. Germline CDR1 and CDR2: SGHNT and YYREEE (reference sequence). This CDR3 is built from 15 residues. The CDR3 region has the DNA TGTGTCAACAGCTTGGGGACAGGGGCGGACACTGAAACTTTCTTT. Translating gives CVNSLGTGADTETFF.

On this clonotype: A read error may explain this, as a much larger clone is one base away. This chain links TRBV4-1 with TRBJ1-2, with 9 bases matching TRBD1. Germline assignment: CDR1 MGHRA and CDR2 YSYEKL. CDR3 length: 13 residues. CDR3 sequence (DNA): TGCACCAGCAGCTTCCGACAGGGGGAGGGCTACACCTTC. It is translated as CTSSFRQGEGYTF.

Notes on this clonotype: A much larger clone lies one base from this, so it may be a read error. The chain is built from TRBV20-1 and TRBJ2-7; D possibly matches TRBD1 or TRBD2 (7 bases each). The CDR3 is 13 residues long. Germline V gives CDR1 DFQATT, CDR2 SNEGSKA (reference sequence). The CDR3 DNA reads as TGCAGTGCACAGGGGAGGGTGGCCTACGAGCGGTACTTC. This encodes CSAQGRVAYERYF.

Turning to this clonotype: Its ends do not fully match the called genes, so a read error is possible. The chain uses TRBV5-1 and TRBJ2-5, with D hard to call. The CDR3 sequence is 13 residues long. Germline CDR1 and CDR2: SGHRS and YFSETQ. DNA of the CDR3: TGCGCCAGCGGCTTGAGACAACCGGTAGGCCAGTACTTC. It translates to CASGLRQPVGQYF.

This clonotype was observed a handful of times. This sequence joins TRBV5-4 and TRBJ2-7; TRBD2 matches 8 bases. Germline-derived CDR1 and CDR2 are SGHNT and YYREEE (reference sequence). The V and J ends lost 4 bases and 2 bases, in that order; junction bases with no gene match: 14. The CDR3 spans 17 residues. The CDR3 here is CASSPGVRRREAYEQYF. In DNA form, the CDR3 reads TGTGCCAGCAGCCCGGGGGTCAGGCGGCGGGAGGCCTACGAGCAGTACTTC.

As regards this clonotype: One end of the junction is discordant with germline, which a read error may explain. This chain uses TRBV6-5 with TRBJ2-5, with TRBD1 matching 10 bases. The V gene's germline CDR1 is MNHEY and CDR2 SVGAGI. The CDR3 runs to 15 residues. For the CDR3, the DNA is TGCGCCAGCAGTTACGGGACAGGGGCAGGAGATACCAAGTACTTC. Translated: CASSYGTGAGDTKYF.

This clonotype was detected only once. The junction departs from the called germline gene at one end, perhaps through a read error. This chain joins TRBV6-5 and TRBJ2-1, with 16 nucleotides matching TRBD2. CDR3 length: 18 residues. Germline values: CDR1 MNHEY, CDR2 SVGAGI. CDR3 sequence: CVSSYLSPGLAGGNEHFF. As DNA, the CDR3 is TGTGTCAGCAGTTACTTATCCCCGGGACTAGCGGGGGGGAATGAGCACTTCTTC.

This clonotype showed up just once. As the CDR3 is not closed by the conserved phenylalanine or tryptophan, this likely results from a read error. The genes are TRBV11-2 and TRBJ2-7, with D uncertain. The CDR3 consists of 14 residues. In germline, CDR1 is SGHAT, CDR2 FQNNGV. Trimming took 9 bases from V and 0 from J, leaving 15 bases between them. The DNA of the CDR3 is TGTGCCAGAAGCGTACTGTACAGCTCCTACGAGCAGTACCTC. Translated: CARSVLYSSYEQYL.

Of note for this clonotype: Compared with germline, one end of the junction differs, possibly owing to a read error. The chain employs TRBV6-2 or TRBV6-3 and TRBJ1-5; D is perhaps TRBD1 (5 bases). CDR3 length equals 14 residues. CDR1 is MNHEY, CDR2 SVGEGT, per germline. CDR3 sequence (DNA): TGTGCCTGCAGTTACTCAGTAGGGACTCAGCCCCAACATTTT. Its protein product is CACSYSVGTQPQHF.

V and J are TRBV12-5 and TRBJ2-1, with TRBD2 matching 9 bases. This CDR3 spans 18 amino acids. Germline V gene data show CDR1 as LGHNT and CDR2 as FRNRAP. The V and J ends lost 3 bases and 6 bases, in that order; junction bases with no gene match: 15. CDR3 loop: CASGFQPWREGRGNEQFF. The DNA of the CDR3 is TGTGCTAGTGGTTTTCAACCCTGGCGGGAGGGTCGAGGCAATGAGCAGTTCTTC.

V is TRBV5-6 and J is TRBJ2-7; D is perhaps TRBD2 (6 bases). Between the trimmed V and J ends, which lost 0 bases and 5 bases, there was a span of 15 bases. Germline V gives CDR1 SGHDT, CDR2 YYEEEE. CDR3 length: 15 residues. CDR3 protein: CASSLVLGGGNEQYF. DNA of the CDR3: TGTGCCAGCAGCTTGGTACTAGGAGGCGGGAACGAGCAGTACTTC.

CDR3 sequence (DNA): TGTGCCTGGAGTACACCGGGGGTCAACTCTGGGGCCAACGTCCTGACTTTC. This translates into CAWSTPGVNSGANVLTF. The chain joins TRBV30 to TRBJ2-6; a weak D match, TRBD2 (6 bases). CDR3 length: 17 residues. Germline values: CDR1 GTSNPN, CDR2 SVGIG (reference sequence). The germline V and J ends were trimmed by 2 bases and 0 bases, with 14 bases remaining between them.

In the case of this clonotype: A junction boundary mismatches the germline segment, possibly from a read error. The chain links TRBV20-1 to TRBJ2-2; possibly TRBD2 for D (6 bases). Germline values: CDR1 DFQATT, CDR2 SNEGSKA (reference sequence). The CDR3 is made up of 15 amino acids. CDR3 sequence reads: CTARYAGRHTGELFF. Here the CDR3 DNA reads TGCACTGCTAGATATGCAGGGAGGCACACCGGGGAGCTGTTTTTC.

This clonotype has a count of ten or more. The V call is TRBV5-1, the J call TRBJ2-1; D unclear. The CDR3 is 14 amino acids. Germline V gene lookup returns CDR1 SGHRS and CDR2 YFSETQ. V dropped 4 bases and J dropped 0 bases, with 8 bases sitting between them. CDR3 sequence: CASSRSTSYNEQFF. CDR3 in DNA: TGCGCCAGCAGCCGGAGTACCTCCTACAATGAGCAGTTCTTC. Using reference TRBV5-1 and TRBJ2-1 for the parts outside the CDR3, the full variable domain is KAGVTQTPRYLIKTRGQQVTLSCSPISGHRSVSWYQQTPGQGLQFLFEYFSETQRNKGNFPGRFSGRQFSNSRSEMNVSTLELGDSALYLCASSRSTSYNEQFFGPGTRLTVL.

This clonotype was observed at least ten times. J is TRBJ2-2 and V is TRBV12-3 or TRBV12-4, with 9 bases that match TRBD1. V dropped 2 bases and J dropped 0; count of bases not matched to a gene: 10. This CDR3 is 19 amino acids long. The CDR3 reads CASSLSSLGQGTNTGELFF. DNA of the CDR3: TGTGCCAGCAGTTTAAGTTCGTTGGGACAGGGAACGAACACCGGGGAGCTGTTTTTT.